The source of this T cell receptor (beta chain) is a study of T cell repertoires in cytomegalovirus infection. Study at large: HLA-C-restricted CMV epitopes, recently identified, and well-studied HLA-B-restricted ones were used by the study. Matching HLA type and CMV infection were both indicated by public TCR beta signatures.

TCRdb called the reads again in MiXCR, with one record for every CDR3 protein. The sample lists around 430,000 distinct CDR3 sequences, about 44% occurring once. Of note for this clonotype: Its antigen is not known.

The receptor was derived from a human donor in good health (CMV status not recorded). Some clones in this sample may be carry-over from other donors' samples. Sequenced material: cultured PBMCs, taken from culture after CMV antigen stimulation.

CDR3 in amino acids: CASSLPTPGGGETQYF. As DNA, the CDR3 is TGTGCCAGCAGCTTACCAACCCCCGGGGGGGGAGAGACCCAGTACTTC. This chain joins TRBV7-2 and TRBJ2-5; 8 bases map to TRBD2. The V gene's germline CDR1 is SGHTA and CDR2 FQGNSA. V trimming: 2 bases; J trimming: 4 bases; junction bases outside the gene matches: 9. The CDR3 extends over 16 amino acids.